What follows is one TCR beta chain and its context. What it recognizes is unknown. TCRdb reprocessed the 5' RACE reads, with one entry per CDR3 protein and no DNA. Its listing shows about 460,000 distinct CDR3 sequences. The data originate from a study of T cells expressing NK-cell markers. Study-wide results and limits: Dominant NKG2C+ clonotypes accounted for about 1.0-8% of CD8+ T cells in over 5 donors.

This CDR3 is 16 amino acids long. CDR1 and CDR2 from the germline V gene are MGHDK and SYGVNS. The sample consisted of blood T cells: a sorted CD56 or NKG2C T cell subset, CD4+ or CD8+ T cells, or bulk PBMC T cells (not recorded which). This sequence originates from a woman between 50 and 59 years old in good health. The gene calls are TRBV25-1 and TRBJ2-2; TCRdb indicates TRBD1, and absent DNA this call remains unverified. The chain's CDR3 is CASSERGREKAGELFF.